The clone carrying this TCR beta chain was recorded many times. The entry originates in a study of T-cell memory formation after mild COVID-19. The germline CDR1 and CDR2 sequences are LGHNA and YSLEER. The ends were cut back, 0 bases at V and 0 bases at J, with 12 bases in the middle. The CDR3 totals 16 residues. MiXCR was run by TCRdb on the 5' RACE reads, yielding one entry per CDR3 protein. The sample lists under 300,000 distinct CDR3 sequences; around 8% were seen once. Sequenced input: PBMCs or a T cell subset sorted from them (not recorded which). This chain joins TRBV4-3 and TRBJ2-7; tentative D call: TRBD2 (6 bases). This receptor was identified in a man in his late teens or twenties who had mild COVID-19 (a few samples of this study predate the infection). Cell type and time point are not known. The CDR3 sequence is CASSQDRGLTSYEQYF. The DNA of the CDR3 is TGCGCCAGCAGCCAAGATCGGGGACTGACCTCCTACGAGCAGTACTTC.